What follows are 4 T cell receptor beta chains derived from one specimen sequenced in a study of Graves' ophthalmopathy and Graves' hyperthyroidism. The sequenced template was RNA, covering the TCR beta CDR3 region. Amplification began with first-round RT-PCR using HTBI primers, then second-round multiplex PCR was performed. Via MiXCR, TCRdb re-called the multiplex PCR reads, giving one row per CDR3 protein. Of approximately 700,000 distinct CDR3 sequences in the sample, roughly two fifths were seen once. Sequenced material: peripheral blood. The source of these receptors is an adult man with Graves' ophthalmopathy.

This CDR3 is CASSQPSGDGETQYF. The CDR3 DNA is TGTGCCAGCAGCCAACCGAGCGGGGACGGCGAGACCCAGTACTTC. This chain joins TRBV4-2 and TRBJ2-5; 7 bases line up with TRBD2. CDR3 length: 15 residues. Looked up from germline, CDR1 is LGHNA and CDR2 is YNFKEQ. Trimming at V came to 2 bases and at J to 5 bases, leaving 8 bases not matched to a gene.

CDR3 protein: CASSLDRNWREKLFF. CDR3 DNA: TGCGCCAGCAGCCTAGACCGAAATTGGCGTGAAAAACTGTTTTTT. This rearrangement joins TRBV4-3 to TRBJ1-4; D unclear. Trimming left V 4 bases short and J 7 bases short, with 16 bases between. The germline V gene has CDR1 LGHNA and CDR2 YSLEER. This CDR3 comprises 15 residues.

At least ten counts were recorded for this clonotype. The V call is TRBV7-2, the J call TRBJ1-3; D unresolved. CDR1 is SGHTA and CDR2 is FQGNSA in the germline V gene. CDR3 size: 12 residues. The V and J ends lost 5 bases and 4 bases respectively, with 6 bases between them. The CDR3 is CASSLPGNTIYF. In DNA, the CDR3 is TGTGCCAGCAGCCTCCCGGGAAACACCATATATTTT.

This clonotype was counted ten times or more. The chain uses TRBV5-4 and TRBJ2-5; D remains unclear. The V and J ends lost 5 bases and 1 base respectively, with 3 bases between them. Looked up from germline, CDR1 is SGHNT and CDR2 is YYREEE (reference sequence). The length of the CDR3 is 11 residues. The CDR3 here is CASRPQETQYF. The DNA of the CDR3 is TGTGCCAGCAGACCCCAAGAGACCCAGTACTTC.